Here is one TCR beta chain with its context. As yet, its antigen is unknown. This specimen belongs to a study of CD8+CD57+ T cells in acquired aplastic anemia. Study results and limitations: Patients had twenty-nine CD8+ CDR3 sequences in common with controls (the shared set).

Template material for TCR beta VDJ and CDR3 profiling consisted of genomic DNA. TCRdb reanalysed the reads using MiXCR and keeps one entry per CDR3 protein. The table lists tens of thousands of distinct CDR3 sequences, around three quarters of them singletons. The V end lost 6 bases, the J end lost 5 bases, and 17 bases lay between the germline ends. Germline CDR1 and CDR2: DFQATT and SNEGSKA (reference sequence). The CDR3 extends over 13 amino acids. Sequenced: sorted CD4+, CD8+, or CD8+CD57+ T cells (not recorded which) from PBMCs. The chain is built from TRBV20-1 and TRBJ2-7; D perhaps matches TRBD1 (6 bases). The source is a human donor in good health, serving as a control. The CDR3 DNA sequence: TGCAGTGCGGAACCACAGGGTGTACACGAGCAGTACTTC. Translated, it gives CSAEPQGVHEQYF.